Listed here are 6 T cell receptor beta chains from one sample, sequenced in a study of breast tumors, draining lymph nodes, adjacent tissues. Breast cancer patients provided tissue from their axillary draining lymph nodes. A single record per CDR3 protein comes from TCRdb applying MiXCR to the multiplex PCR reads. Here the sample spans about 200,000 distinct CDR3 sequences, about 32% being singletons. The sequencing input was axillary lymph node tissue. These receptors all come from a female donor with breast cancer. Some clones in this sample may be carry-over from other donors' samples.

This clonotype came up many times. The rearrangement joins TRBV20-1 to TRBJ2-7, with 12 bases identical to TRBD2. J gave up 4 bases and V 5 bases, and 9 bases lay outside the gene matches. Per the germline V gene, CDR1 is DFQATT and CDR2 is SNEGSKA (reference sequence). The CDR3 totals 15 residues. The CDR3 sequence: CSAPSTSGSLYEQYF. The CDR3 DNA sequence: TGCAGTGCTCCCTCGACTAGCGGGAGTTTATACGAGCAGTACTTC.

Remarks on this clonotype: An end of the junction does not agree with germline; a read error may underlie this. The V and J genes are TRBV7-2 and TRBJ2-7; D ambiguous. The CDR3 has 12 residues. Germline V gene data show CDR1 as SGHTA and CDR2 as FQGNSA. CDR3 region: CASSLETYQQCF. CDR3 nucleotides: TGTGCCAGCAGCTTAGAAACGTACCAGCAGTGCTTC. Based on the CDR3 plus reference TRBV7-2 and TRBJ2-7, the full variable domain is GAGVSQSPSNKVTEKGKDVELRCDPISGHTALYWYRQSLGQGLEFLIYFQGNSAPDKSGLPSDRFSAERTGGSVSTLTIQRTQQEDSAVYLCASSLETYQQCFGPGTRLTVT.

This clonotype was counted at least ten times. CDR3 region: CASSDLDSYEQYF. The DNA for the CDR3 is TGTGCCAGCTCGGACTTAGACTCCTACGAGCAGTACTTC. V and J are TRBV18 and TRBJ2-7; D might be TRBD2 (5 bases). The CDR3 extends over 13 amino acids. Trimming took off 6 bases at V and 0 bases at J, with 9 bases between the two ends. Germline V CDR1 and CDR2: KGHSH, LQKENI. The complete variable domain, with remaining parts taken from reference TRBV18 and TRBJ2-7, reads NAGVMQNPRHLVRRRGQEARLRCSPMKGHSHVYWYRQLPEEGLKFMVYLQKENIIDESGMPKERFSAEFPKEGPSILRIQQVVRGDSAAYFCASSDLDSYEQYFGPGTRLTVT.

Concerning this clonotype: A much more abundant neighbour one base away suggests this may be a read error. The chain is built from TRBV7-9 and TRBJ1-5, with TRBD1 identical over 9 bases. CDR3 length: 19 residues. Per the germline V gene, CDR1 is SEHNR and CDR2 is FQNEAQ (reference sequence). The trim removed 5 bases at V and 5 bases at J, leaving 19 bases unmatched. In nucleotides, the CDR3 is TGTGCCAGCAGCGGAGGACCGGGACAGGGAAGGGAGGGCCATCAGCCCCAGCATTTT. Amino acid sequence: CASSGGPGQGREGHQPQHF.

The rearrangement uses TRBV7-9 and TRBJ2-1, with 9 positions matching TRBD2. Trimming at V came to 6 bases and at J to 15 bases, leaving 24 bases not matched to a gene. From germline, CDR1 is SEHNR and CDR2 FQNEAQ (reference sequence). The CDR3 extends over 17 amino acids. CDR3 sequence (DNA): TGTGCCAGCAGTCTATGGCGATTAGCGGGAGAGGTGAATCAGCGGTTCTTC. It is translated as CASSLWRLAGEVNQRFF.

In this sample, this clonotype turned up many times. CDR3 in DNA: TGCGCCAGCAGCCAAGCTCCGTGGCGGGAGGGCGGGGATACGCAGTATTTT. Its protein is CASSQAPWREGGDTQYF. The V call is TRBV4-1, the J call TRBJ2-3; 9 bases are a match to TRBD2. The ends lost 1 base at V and 6 bases at J; junction bases unmatched: 11. The CDR3 is 17 amino acids. CDR1 is MGHRA and CDR2 is YSYEKL in the germline V gene.